This paragraph covers one T cell receptor beta chain sequence. The clone's antigen remains unknown. There are no base qualities to consult, and no much larger clone falls within one base. V lost 4 bases and J lost 10 bases, and the count of bases not matched to a germline gene is 9. Looking up the germline V gene (reference sequence) yields CDR1 LNHDA and CDR2 SQIVND. The CDR3 runs 14 residues from the cysteine to the phenylalanine. The CDR3 DNA has 42 bases and is translated from base 1. The twin pairs came from the European Cystic Fibrosis Twin and Sibling Study Cohort, which recruited patients from more than 150 CF clinics across 14 European countries. Zygosity and CFTR genotype were verified in-house, with zygosity tested by multiplex PCR of nine short tandem repeat loci. Peripheral blood was taken from each twin, and clinical parameters were recorded on the day of blood sampling. Genomic DNA was isolated from peripheral blood cells with phenol/chloroform and kept in TE buffer at 4 degrees C.

The data derive from a study of monozygotic twins with cystic fibrosis (dated by TCRdb to the early 2020s). With respect to the entire study: Barcoded libraries were made from roughly 2.7 micrograms of fragmented DNA using about 16 PCR cycles. TCR beta repertoires were compared within and between 16 monozygotic twin pairs with cystic fibrosis so that genetic influence on V and J gene usage could be assessed. Ten female and six male twin pairs, aged roughly 2.0 to 36.4 years (median about 10 years) and mostly children and adolescents, were included in the cohort. Twins were ranked among 970 or so cohort participants for weight-for-height and FEVPerc (FEV1 disease centile) at the day of blood sampling. Data for three of the twin pairs had been reported previously in another context. Here is what the overall study found, with its caveats: Nucleotide-identical clonotype sharing was significantly higher within monozygotic CF twin pairs than between unrelated CF individuals (P = 0.000026, Mann-Whitney). The cohort was small, and the number of shared CDR3s showed no association with age, concordance or disease severity. Simpson clonality tended to be low (median roughly 0.0097), which suggests a naive-dominated repertoire, although clonality was higher in the most severely affected patients. In 13 of 16 pairs, V gene usage most closely resembled the co-twin's, and the same held for J usage in 8 of 16 pairs, a pattern suggesting genetic constraints.

Following the manufacturer's instructions, TCR beta CDR3 regions were amplified by multiplex PCR with the immunoSEQ immune profiling system. Sequencing was performed on an Illumina NextSeq system. The study's processing was this. Sequence data were processed on the immunoSEQ Analyzer platform, and clonality was computed as the square root of Simpson's index of productive rearrangements. Similarity in V and J usage was measured by Jensen-Shannon distance, and OLGA was used to compute CDR3 generation probabilities. Shared CDR3 sequences were searched in the immuneACCESS database (August 2020) and in VDJdb (December 2020). Held by TCRdb, this immuneACCESS table contains in-frame sequences only and omits some clones. Under half of the omission traces to an unresolved V gene where checked; the cause of the rest is unknown. That table supplies the V and J calls and clone size; D and trimming were determined from the DNA. The sample table contains approximately 14,000 clones; only one count was recorded for roughly 98% of them. Together, the top ten hold over 0.35% of the sample.

This TCR was recovered from a girl aged 2-10 years with cystic fibrosis. Recombination linked TRBV19 to TRBJ1-1; 10 junctional bases match TRBD1. The sample comprised blood. The sequenced DNA is TGTGCCAGTAGTAGGATTAGGGACAGGGGTCCAGCTTTCTTT. This encodes CASSRIRDRGPAFF.